One T cell receptor (beta chain) is described in this entry. Its antigen is still unknown. TCRdb reanalysed the 5' RACE reads using MiXCR and keeps one entry per CDR3 protein. The sample records approximately 100,000 distinct CDR3 sequences, around 16% being singletons. The record originates from a study of early T cells in non-severe SARS-CoV-2 infection. Study outcomes and limitations: Matching against VDJdb likely underestimated virus-specific expansions, favoring anti-spike CD8.

The V gene lost 1 base and the J gene lost 8 bases, with 9 bases spanning the gap. CDR3 length equals 12 residues. Germline V gene sequence: CDR1 SQVTM, CDR2 ANQGSEA. The sequence was collected from an adult who was a healthcare worker with PCR-confirmed SARS-CoV-2 infection or an uninfected control (not recorded which). This chain connects TRBV29-1 to TRBJ2-1; no clear D gene. The sequenced material came from whole blood. Here the CDR3 reads CSVEGKGDEQFF. The CDR3 DNA reads as TGCAGCGTTGAAGGCAAGGGTGATGAGCAGTTCTTC.